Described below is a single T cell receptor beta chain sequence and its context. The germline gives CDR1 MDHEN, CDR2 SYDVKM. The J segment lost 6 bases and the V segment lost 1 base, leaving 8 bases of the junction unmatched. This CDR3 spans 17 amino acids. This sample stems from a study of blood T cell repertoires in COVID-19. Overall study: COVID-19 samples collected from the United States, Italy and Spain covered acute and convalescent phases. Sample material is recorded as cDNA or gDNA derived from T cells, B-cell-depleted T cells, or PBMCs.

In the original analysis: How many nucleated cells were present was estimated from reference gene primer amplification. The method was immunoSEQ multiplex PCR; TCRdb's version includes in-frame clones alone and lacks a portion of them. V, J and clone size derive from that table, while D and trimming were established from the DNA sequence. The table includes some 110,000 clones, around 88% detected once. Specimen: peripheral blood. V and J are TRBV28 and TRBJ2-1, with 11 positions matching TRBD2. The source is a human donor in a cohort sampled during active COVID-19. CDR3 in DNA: TGTGCCAGCAGTTTATTACTAGCGGGAGATGGTGGCAATGAGCAGTTCTTC. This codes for CASSLLLAGDGGNEQFF.